The T cell receptor (beta chain) under discussion was sequenced for a study of blood T cell repertoires in COVID-19. Sequencing was performed with immunoSEQ multiplex PCR; in TCRdb, only in-frame clones are kept and a portion is missing. The profile covers 250,000 or so clones, with around 87% appearing a single time and under 2% taken by the ten largest. The cohort comprised adults aged 18 to 89 years residing in about 25 US areas. Recovered status in Cohort 3 required two negative PCRs, clearance, or symptom resolution. J was trimmed by 7 bases and V by 2 bases; bases with no gene match: 16. This CDR3 is built from 19 residues. Germline CDR1 and CDR2: SGHTA and FQGTGA. This clone was seen only a few times.

The chain has TRBV7-3 and TRBJ2-1, with 11 positions matching TRBD2. This clonotype was sampled from a woman aged 45-65 years who had recovered from COVID-19. Sequenced material: PBMCs or T cells enriched from blood (not recorded which). The CDR3 region is CASSLSGGNSGRAINEQFF. CDR3 in DNA: TGTGCCAGCAGCTTATCGGGCGGTAATAGCGGGAGGGCCATAAATGAGCAGTTCTTC.